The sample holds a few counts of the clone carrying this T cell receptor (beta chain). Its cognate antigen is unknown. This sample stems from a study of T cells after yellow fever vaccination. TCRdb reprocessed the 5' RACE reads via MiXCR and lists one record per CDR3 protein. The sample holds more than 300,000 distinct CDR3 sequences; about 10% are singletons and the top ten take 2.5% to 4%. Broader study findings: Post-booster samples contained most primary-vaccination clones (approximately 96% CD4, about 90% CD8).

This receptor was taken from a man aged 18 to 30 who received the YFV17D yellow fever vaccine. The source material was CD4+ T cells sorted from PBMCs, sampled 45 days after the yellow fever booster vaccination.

The CDR3 sequence: CASSPVGRANTGELFF. The CDR3 DNA follows: TGTGCCAGCAGCCCAGTCGGGCGAGCGAACACCGGGGAGCTGTTTTTT. The chain links TRBV7-9 to TRBJ2-2; D not certain. Germline lookup yields CDR1 SEHNR and CDR2 FQNEAQ (reference sequence). The CDR3 is made up of 16 amino acids. V lost 5 bases, J lost 0 bases, and 13 bases lay in between.